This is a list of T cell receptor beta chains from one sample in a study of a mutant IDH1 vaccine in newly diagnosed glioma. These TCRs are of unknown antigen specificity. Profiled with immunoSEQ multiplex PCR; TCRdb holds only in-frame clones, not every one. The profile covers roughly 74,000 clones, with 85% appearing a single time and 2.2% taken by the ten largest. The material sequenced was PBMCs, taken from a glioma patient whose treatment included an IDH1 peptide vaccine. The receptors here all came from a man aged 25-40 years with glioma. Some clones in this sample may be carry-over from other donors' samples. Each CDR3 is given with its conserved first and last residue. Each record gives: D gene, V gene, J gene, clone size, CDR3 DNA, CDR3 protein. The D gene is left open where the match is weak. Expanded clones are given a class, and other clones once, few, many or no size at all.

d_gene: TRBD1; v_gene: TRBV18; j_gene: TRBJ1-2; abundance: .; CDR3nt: TGTGCCAGCTCACCTGGGACAGGGGGGAACTATGGCTACACCTTC; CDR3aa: CASSPGTGGNYGYTF
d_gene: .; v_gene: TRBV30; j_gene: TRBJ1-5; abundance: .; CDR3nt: TGTGCCTGCCGCCCCGGGGCAGGTAATCAGCCCCAGCATTTT; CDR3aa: CACRPGAGNQPQHF
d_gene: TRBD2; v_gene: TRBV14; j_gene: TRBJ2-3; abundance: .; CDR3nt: TGTGCCAGCAGCCGATTCCCAAAGGGACTAGCGACCAGGGGTGGTAGCACAGATACGCAGTATTTT; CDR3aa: CASSRFPKGLATRGGSTDTQYF
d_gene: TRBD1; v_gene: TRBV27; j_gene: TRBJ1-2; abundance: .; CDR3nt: TGTGCCAGCAGTGGGACAGGGTCGGCCTATGGCTACACCTTC; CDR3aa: CASSGTGSAYGYTF
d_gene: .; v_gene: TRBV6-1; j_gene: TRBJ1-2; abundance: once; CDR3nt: TGTGCCAGCAGTCCCTCGTGGACAGTATCTTATGGCTACACCTTC; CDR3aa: CASSPSWTVSYGYTF
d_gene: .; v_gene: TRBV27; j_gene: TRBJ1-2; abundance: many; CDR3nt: TGTGCCAGCAGTACACAGGGTGCTAACTATGGCTACACCTTC; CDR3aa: CASSTQGANYGYTF
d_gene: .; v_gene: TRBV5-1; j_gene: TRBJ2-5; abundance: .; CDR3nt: TGCGCCAGCAGCTTGGGTGGCCGTGGCCAAGAGACCCAGTACTTC; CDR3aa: CASSLGGRGQETQYF
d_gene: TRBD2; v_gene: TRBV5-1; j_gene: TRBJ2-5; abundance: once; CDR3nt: TGCGCCAGCAGCTTGGCCGCCCTAGCGGGGGGGCAGGTTAGGACCCAGTACTTC; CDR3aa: CASSLAALAGGQVRTQYF
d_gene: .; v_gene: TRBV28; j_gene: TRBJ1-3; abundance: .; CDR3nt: TGTGCCAGCAGTAGCGCAGCCGGGTCTGGAAACACCATATATTTT; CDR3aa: CASSSAAGSGNTIYF
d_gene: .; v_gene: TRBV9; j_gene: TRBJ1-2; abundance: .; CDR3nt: TGTGCCAGCACTGATGGGACCCCGTATGGCTACACCTTC; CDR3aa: CASTDGTPYGYTF
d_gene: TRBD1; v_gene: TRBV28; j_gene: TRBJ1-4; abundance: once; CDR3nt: TGTGCCAGCAGCCTCAGGGGGTCATTCGAAAAACTGTTTTTT; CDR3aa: CASSLRGSFEKLFF
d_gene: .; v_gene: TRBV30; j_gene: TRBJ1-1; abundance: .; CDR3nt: TGTGCCTGGAGTGTACCCCCGACGAACACTGAAGCTTTCTTT; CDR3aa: CAWSVPPTNTEAFF
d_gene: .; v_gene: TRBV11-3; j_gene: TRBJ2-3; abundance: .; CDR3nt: TGTGCCAGCAGCTTGAGGGACGGCACAGATACGCAGTATTTT; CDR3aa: CASSLRDGTDTQYF
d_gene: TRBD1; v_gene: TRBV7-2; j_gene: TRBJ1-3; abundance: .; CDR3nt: TGTGCCAGCAGCTTTAGGACAGGCTCTGGAAACACCATATATTTT; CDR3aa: CASSFRTGSGNTIYF